Shown below are 5 T cell receptor beta chains from a single sample sequenced in a study of cytomegalovirus exposure and HLA in healthy donors (dated by TCRdb to 2016 to 2017). The method was the immunoSEQ multiplex PCR assay. The multiplex PCR relied on a mix of 60 forward primers for TCR Vbeta segments and 13 reverse primers for TCR Jbeta segments. The table was pulled from immuneACCESS by TCRdb, which kept in-frame rearrangements only. Such tables lose some clones; where checked, under half of the loss comes from unresolved V genes, and the rest has no known cause. The data table for this sample lists more than 130,000 clones. Of the sample, 2.7% falls within the top ten clones. The sample comprised PBMCs. The receptors were gathered from a man in his forties in good health and CMV-seronegative.

The chain is built from TRBV5-1 and TRBJ2-7; no firm D call. V lost 1 base to trimming and J lost 3 bases, with 8 bases between them. CDR1 is SGHRS, CDR2 YFSETQ, per germline. The CDR3 has 13 residues. CDR3 nucleotides: TGCGCCAGCAGCTTGATACAGAACTACGAGCAGTACTTC. This encodes CASSLIQNYEQYF.

The chain links TRBV10-3 to TRBJ1-5, with TRBD1 matching 7 bases. The CDR3 is 16 residues long. V lost 3 bases and J lost 4; bases outside the gene matches: 9. Germline V gene data show CDR1 as ENHRY and CDR2 as SYGVKD. CDR3 DNA sequence: TGTGCCATCAGTGAAACATACGGGGACAGAAATCAGCCCCAGCATTTT. Its protein product is CAISETYGDRNQPQHF.

The chain uses TRBV7-2 and TRBJ1-2; D is ambiguous. The CDR3 consists of 14 residues. Trimming pared 5 bases from V and 8 bases from J, leaving 18 bases between. Germline V gene sequence: CDR1 SGHTA, CDR2 FQGNSA. The CDR3 loop reads CASSENPGSSGYTF. CDR3 coding DNA: TGTGCCAGCAGCGAGAATCCAGGCTCGTCGGGCTACACCTTC.

This chain links TRBV2 with TRBJ1-5; 8 positions agree with TRBD1. The germline CDR1 and CDR2 sequences are SNHLY and FYNNEI. This CDR3 contains 15 residues. The ends lost 5 bases at V and 7 bases at J; junction bases unmatched: 10. CDR3 region: CASSPGQGGRQPQHF. CDR3 in DNA: TGTGCCAGCAGTCCCGGACAGGGAGGAAGACAGCCCCAGCATTTT.

The V call is TRBV5-6, the J call TRBJ2-1, with TRBD2 identical over 9 bases. Germline-derived CDR1 and CDR2 are SGHDT and YYEEEE. This CDR3 is built from 18 residues. V was clipped by 2 bases and J by 0 bases; unmatched bases: 9. CDR3 protein: CASSLTTSGQGSYNEQFF. The DNA of the CDR3 is TGTGCCAGCAGCTTAACGACTAGCGGCCAAGGCTCCTACAATGAGCAGTTCTTC.